The 17 T cell receptor beta chains below were found in one sample sequenced in a study of blood T cell repertoires in COVID-19. Sequenced by immunoSEQ multiplex PCR; TCRdb stores in-frame clones only, minus some. The sample includes about 55,000 clones, approximately 83% of them seen just once. Sequenced material: peripheral blood. Receptor source: an older man with COVID-19, enrolled during active disease.

The chain couples TRBV9 to TRBJ2-1; D perhaps matches TRBD2 (5 bases). Looked up from germline, CDR1 is SGDLS and CDR2 is YYNGEE. Trimming removed 0 bases at V and 7 bases at J, with 11 bases between. This CDR3 is built from 14 residues. CDR3 protein: CASSVAAGQNEQFF. The CDR3 bases are TGTGCCAGCAGCGTAGCCGCGGGCCAAAATGAGCAGTTCTTC.

The sample holds one count of this clone. The genes are TRBV29-1 and TRBJ2-3; a possible D gene is TRBD2 (6 bases). Trimming took off 3 bases at V and 0 bases at J, with 13 bases between the two ends. This CDR3 spans 15 amino acids. CDR1 is SQVTM and CDR2 is ANQGSEA in the germline V gene. The CDR3 region has the DNA TGCAGCGTTGACGGGGCAGGGAGGAGCACAGATACGCAGTATTTT. Protein: CSVDGAGRSTDTQYF.

In its sample, this clone was seen once. The chain is built from TRBV5-1 and TRBJ2-1, with 9 bases that match TRBD2. From germline, CDR1 is SGHRS and CDR2 YFSETQ. The CDR3 sequence is 15 residues long. With V trimmed by 4 bases and J by 9 bases, 11 bases remained unmatched. The CDR3 here is CASSPGGTSTVEQFF. The CDR3 DNA reads as TGCGCCAGCAGCCCGGGGGGGACTAGCACAGTTGAGCAGTTCTTC.

The chain links TRBV29-1 to TRBJ2-3; 8 bases are a match to TRBD1. This CDR3 is 14 amino acids long. Germline trimming cut 3 bases from V and 4 bases from J; bases unmatched to any gene: 6. Per the germline V gene, CDR1 is SQVTM and CDR2 is ANQGSEA. CDR3 in DNA: TGCAGCGTTGACGGCAGGGGGCTCTCAGATACGCAGTATTTT. Translation: CSVDGRGLSDTQYF.

This clone showed up just a few times. V and J are TRBV19 and TRBJ1-5; weak D call: TRBD1 (5 bases). Trimming took 3 bases from V and 0 from J, leaving 18 bases between them. The CDR3 totals 18 residues. The germline V gene has CDR1 LNHDA and CDR2 SQIVND (reference sequence). CDR3 loop: CASSMLLRQPLSNQPQHF. For the CDR3, the DNA is TGTGCCAGTAGTATGCTCCTTCGACAGCCTCTTAGCAATCAGCCCCAGCATTTT. The variable domain in full, with the rest retrieved from reference TRBV19 and TRBJ1-5, is DGGITQSPKYLFRKEGQNVTLSCEQNLNHDAMYWYRQDPGQGLRLIYYSQIVNDFQKGDIAEGYSVSREKKESFPLTVTSAQKNPTAFYLCASSMLLRQPLSNQPQHFGDGTRLSIL.

This rearrangement joins TRBV29-1 to TRBJ2-7; TRBD2 aligns across 9 bases. Per the germline V gene, CDR1 is SQVTM and CDR2 is ANQGSEA. There are 16 residues in the CDR3. Unmatched junction bases numbered 11, after V lost 5 bases and J lost 0 bases. The CDR3 loop reads CSVCIVAGEHSYEQYF. In DNA, the CDR3 is TGCAGCGTTTGCATAGTAGCGGGGGAACACTCCTACGAGCAGTACTTC.

This chain joins TRBV10-3 and TRBJ2-4, with D perhaps TRBD2 (5 bases). Trimming stripped 7 bases from V and 6 bases from J, with 13 bases between. The CDR3 length is 13 residues. Germline lookup yields CDR1 ENHRY and CDR2 SYGVKD. CDR3 amino acids: CAINSGEGNIQYF. In nucleotides, the CDR3 is TGTGCCATCAACAGTGGAGAGGGAAACATTCAGTACTTC.

The chain joins TRBV9 to TRBJ2-3; D uncertain. V was trimmed by 0 bases and J by 5 bases, leaving 7 bases between them. The CDR3 covers 13 residues. Germline-derived CDR1 and CDR2 are SGDLS and YYNGEE. CDR3 amino acids: CASSVDGRDTQYF. The DNA for the CDR3 is TGTGCCAGCAGCGTAGATGGCAGAGATACGCAGTATTTT.

This sequence joins TRBV3-1 (or the pseudogene TRBV3-2) and TRBJ2-7, with 14 bases matching TRBD2. Germline trimming cut 2 bases from V and 6 bases from J; bases unmatched to any gene: 12. The CDR3 is 18 amino acids. The germline V gene encodes CDR1 LGHDT and CDR2 YNNKEL (reference sequence). CDR3 in amino acids: CASSQLGLAGVSSGEQYV. The CDR3 coding sequence is TGTGCCAGCAGCCAATTGGGACTAGCGGGAGTATCATCCGGCGAGCAGTACGTC.

The genes are TRBV2 and TRBJ1-1; D might be TRBD1 (5 bases). Germline CDR1 SNHLY, CDR2 FYNNEI. CDR3 size: 15 residues. The CDR3 region has the DNA TGTTCAACGAGGAAGGAGCAGGGTCTGAACACTGAAGCTTTCTTT. Its protein product is CSTRKEQGLNTEAFF. The entire variable domain, with the rest obtained from reference TRBV2 and TRBJ1-1, is as follows: EPEVTQTPSHQVTQMGQEVILRCVPISNHLYFYWYRQILGQKVEFLVSFYNNEISEKSEIFDDQFSVERPDGSNFTLKIRSTKLEDSAMYFCSTRKEQGLNTEAFFGQGTRLTVV.

The chain links TRBV5-6 to TRBJ2-5; D is possibly TRBD2 (5 bases). V gave up 1 base and J gave up 5 bases, with 9 bases separating them. This CDR3 spans 13 amino acids. The germline V gene has CDR1 SGHDT and CDR2 YYEEEE. DNA of the CDR3: TGTGCCAGCAGCTTGCGTTCGGGGGAGACCCAGTACTTC. Translating it yields CASSLRSGETQYF.

V and J are TRBV6-5 and TRBJ1-1; D not resolved. The CDR3 sequence is 11 residues long. Germline assignment: CDR1 MNHEY and CDR2 SVGAGI. Trimming cost V 7 bases and J 1 base, with 4 bases left between them. CDR3 residues: CASIRNTEAFF. As DNA, the CDR3 is TGTGCCAGCATCAGGAACACTGAAGCTTTCTTT.

This clone was seen a handful of times. V is TRBV9 and J is TRBJ2-1; 9 bases line up with TRBD1. The CDR3 spans 14 residues. CDR1 is SGDLS and CDR2 is YYNGEE in the germline V gene. Unmatched junction bases numbered 4, after V lost 4 bases and J lost 5 bases. CDR3 in DNA: TGTGCCAGCAGCCCTGGACAGGGGAACAATGAGCAGTTCTTC. Its translation is CASSPGQGNNEQFF. Based on the CDR3 plus reference TRBV9 and TRBJ2-1, the full variable domain is DSGVTQTPKHLITATGQRVTLRCSPRSGDLSVYWYQQSLDQGLQFLIQYYNGEERAKGNILERFSAQQFPDLHSELNLSSLELGDSALYFCASSPGQGNNEQFFGPGTRLTVL.

This clone has only a few counts. V gene TRBV5-1 combines with J gene TRBJ1-1; D unresolved. Deletions cut 1 base from V and 0 bases from J, with 7 bases between. Germline-derived CDR1 and CDR2 are SGHRS and YFSETQ. There are 14 residues in the CDR3. The CDR3 DNA reads as TGCGCCAGCAGCTTGAAACAGATGAACACTGAAGCTTTCTTT. Its translation is CASSLKQMNTEAFF. The entire variable domain, with the rest obtained from reference TRBV5-1 and TRBJ1-1, is as follows: KAGVTQTPRYLIKTRGQQVTLSCSPISGHRSVSWYQQTPGQGLQFLFEYFSETQRNKGNFPGRFSGRQFSNSRSEMNVSTLELGDSALYLCASSLKQMNTEAFFGQGTRLTVV.

This sequence joins TRBV18 and TRBJ1-1; 7 nucleotides align to TRBD1. The V gene end was trimmed by 1 base and the J gene end by 6 bases; junction bases not matched to a gene: 8. CDR3 size: 15 residues. From germline, CDR1 is KGHSH and CDR2 LQKENI. This CDR3 is CASSPQRGDSPEAFF. The CDR3 DNA reads as TGTGCCAGCTCACCACAACGAGGGGACAGCCCTGAAGCTTTCTTT. The full variable domain, completed using reference TRBV18 and TRBJ1-1, is NAGVMQNPRHLVRRRGQEARLRCSPMKGHSHVYWYRQLPEEGLKFMVYLQKENIIDESGMPKERFSAEFPKEGPSILRIQQVVRGDSAAYFCASSPQRGDSPEAFFGQGTRLTVV.

This clone was seen only a few times. The chain has TRBV5-1 and TRBJ2-1, with 10 bases matching TRBD2. Germline lookup yields CDR1 SGHRS and CDR2 YFSETQ. CDR3 length: 15 residues. V lost 0 bases to trimming and J lost 10 bases; unmatched junction nucleotides: 7. The CDR3 DNA reads as TGCGCCAGCAGCTTGGACCTAGCGGGAGTAGGGGAGCAGTTCTTC. Residues: CASSLDLAGVGEQFF.

The V and J genes are TRBV2 and TRBJ1-1, with 10 bases aligning to TRBD1. V was clipped by 7 bases and J by 5 bases; unmatched bases: 7. CDR3 length: 14 residues. Germline CDR1 reads SNHLY; CDR2 reads FYNNEI. The DNA for the CDR3 is TGTGCCAGCATACGCCGGACAGGGGGTACTGAAGCTTTCTTT. This translates into CASIRRTGGTEAFF. Full variable domain (missing parts from reference TRBV2 and TRBJ1-1): EPEVTQTPSHQVTQMGQEVILRCVPISNHLYFYWYRQILGQKVEFLVSFYNNEISEKSEIFDDQFSVERPDGSNFTLKIRSTKLEDSAMYFCASIRRTGGTEAFFGQGTRLTVV.